The sequence of this T cell receptor (beta chain) was determined in a study of radiotherapy plus CTLA-4 blockade in lung cancer. Study-level information: The study recorded objective responses in less than 20% of patients and disease control in 31%.

About this clone itself: Its target is not known.

Method: immunoSEQ multiplex PCR; TCRdb's copy keeps in-frame clones and lacks some. This table has about 73,000 clones, roughly 84% appearing once. The germline V gene encodes CDR1 MGHRA and CDR2 YSYEKL. J was trimmed by 6 bases and V by 4 bases; bases with no gene match: 13. This CDR3 comprises 16 residues. Study results and limitations: Together with interferon-beta, which increased in serum after radiation, early dynamic changes in blood T cell clones were reportedly the best predictors of response.

The clonotype originates from a human donor with non-small cell lung cancer that progressed on radiotherapy plus ipilimumab. The sequencing used peripheral blood, collected from a patient treated with radiotherapy plus ipilimumab. The genes are TRBV4-1 and TRBJ1-1, with TRBD1 matching 8 bases. The CDR3 here is CASSPGQGAVNSEAFF. CDR3 nucleotides: TGCGCCAGCAGCCCCGGACAGGGAGCCGTCAATTCTGAAGCTTTCTTT.